This TCR beta chain was recorded in a study of Ad26.COV2.S vaccination and SARS-CoV-2 variants. Sequencing used immunoSEQ multiplex PCR; TCRdb keeps in-frame clones, though not all of them. The sample records more than 150,000 clones, roughly nine tenths being singletons. Study-wide points: Breadth, reportedly substantial, characterized the spike-specific CD8+ and CD4+ T cell responses after vaccination. Possible underestimation of total T cell responses by the TCR breadth and depth analyses was noted. Comparability of non-spike TCR breadth was observed across vaccine and placebo recipients. Compared with placebo recipients, vaccine recipients had higher spike-specific TCR breadth.

The CDR3 runs to 14 residues. V gave up 10 bases and J gave up 5 bases, with 17 bases separating them. From germline, CDR1 is MGHRA and CDR2 YSYEKL. Comment on this clone: The antigen is not known.

The clonotype was recovered from a human donor who had recovered from COVID-19. This rearrangement joins TRBV4-1 to TRBJ1-4; possibly TRBD1 for D (5 bases). The source material was peripheral blood, sampled after recovery from COVID-19. CDR3 protein: CATGPGTGNEKLFF. CDR3 nucleotide sequence: TGCGCCACCGGCCCCGGGACGGGAAATGAAAAACTGTTTTTT.